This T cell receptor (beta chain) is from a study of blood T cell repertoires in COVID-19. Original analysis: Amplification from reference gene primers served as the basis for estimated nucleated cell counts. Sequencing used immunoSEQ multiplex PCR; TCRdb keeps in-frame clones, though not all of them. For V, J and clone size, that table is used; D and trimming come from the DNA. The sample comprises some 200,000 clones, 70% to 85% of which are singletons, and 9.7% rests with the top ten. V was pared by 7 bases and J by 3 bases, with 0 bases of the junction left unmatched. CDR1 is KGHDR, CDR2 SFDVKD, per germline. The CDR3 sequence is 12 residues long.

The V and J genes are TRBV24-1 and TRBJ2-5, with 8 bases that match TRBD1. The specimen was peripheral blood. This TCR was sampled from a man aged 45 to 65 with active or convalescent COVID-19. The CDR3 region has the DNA TGTGCCACCAGGGACAGGGAAGAGACCCAGTACTTC. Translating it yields CATRDREETQYF.